Below, 24 T cell receptor beta chains from the same sample are listed, as sequenced in a study of regulatory T cells. Study-level points and caveats: In CD3G-deficient patients, conventional CD4+ T cells were enriched for hydrophobic CDR3 residues at positions 6 and 7.

The PCR used 52 TRBV and 13 TRBJ primers. Profiling relied on immunoSEQ multiplex PCR, and the TCRdb table lists in-frame clones only, not all of them. The sample lists approximately 37,000 clones; over 75% were seen once. Antigen specificity for these receptors is unknown. The sample consisted of conventional CD4+ T cells sorted from blood. The source of these receptors is a young adult with CD3G deficiency.

The V and J genes are TRBV18 and TRBJ2-7, with D perhaps matching TRBD1 or TRBD2 (5 bases each). The CDR3 consists of 17 residues. V lost 2 bases, J lost 7 bases, and 24 bases lay in between. Germline assignment: CDR1 KGHSH and CDR2 LQKENI. CDR3 protein: CASSPGSQGARPGEQYF. The CDR3 DNA follows: TGTGCCAGCTCACCAGGTTCCCAGGGCGCGAGGCCGGGGGAGCAGTACTTC.

The chain is built from TRBV28 and TRBJ1-2, with unresolved D. Germline assignment: CDR1 MDHEN and CDR2 SYDVKM. Trimming shortened V by 5 bases and J by 8 bases, and 18 bases separated the two germline ends. The CDR3 is made up of 14 amino acids. The CDR3 bases are TGTGCCAGCAGTACCTCAGGACGAACGGGCGGCTACACCTTC. Its translation is CASSTSGRTGGYTF.

The J gene is TRBJ2-3, the V gene TRBV28; D gene unclear. Germline-derived CDR1 and CDR2 are MDHEN and SYDVKM. The CDR3 is 13 residues long. V was cut by 5 bases and J by 4 bases, with 10 bases left in between. CDR3 nucleotides: TGTGCCAGCAGTCCCGGTATGCCAGATACGCAGTATTTT. Protein: CASSPGMPDTQYF.

The chain carries TRBV28 and TRBJ1-4; TRBD1 might be the D (5 bases). Germline CDR1 is MDHEN and CDR2 is SYDVKM. CDR3 length: 15 amino acids. V was clipped by 5 bases and J by 0 bases, with 10 bases between them. The chain's CDR3 is CASSGGATTNEKLFF. For the CDR3, the DNA is TGTGCCAGCAGTGGGGGAGCTACAACTAATGAAAAACTGTTTTTT.

The rearrangement uses TRBV6-5 and TRBJ2-2; the D gene is possibly TRBD1 (7 bases). The CDR3 totals 14 residues. Germline CDR1 MNHEY, CDR2 SVGAGI. The ends were cut back, 6 bases at V and 6 bases at J, with 14 bases in the middle. This CDR3 reads CASSRGTEAGELFF. CDR3 nucleotide sequence: TGTGCCAGCAGCCGCGGGACAGAGGCCGGGGAGCTGTTTTTT.

The genes are TRBV5-1 and TRBJ1-1, with a possible D match to TRBD1 (5 bases). V lost 4 bases, J lost 1 base, and 14 bases lay in between. In germline, CDR1 is SGHRS, CDR2 YFSETQ. This CDR3 has 15 residues. CDR3 nucleotide sequence: TGCGCCAGCAGCAGAGGGGACTACTCGAACACTGAAGCTTTCTTT. Its translation is CASSRGDYSNTEAFF. The entire variable domain, with the rest obtained from reference TRBV5-1 and TRBJ1-1, is as follows: KAGVTQTPRYLIKTRGQQVTLSCSPISGHRSVSWYQQTPGQGLQFLFEYFSETQRNKGNFPGRFSGRQFSNSRSEMNVSTLELGDSALYLCASSRGDYSNTEAFFGQGTRLTVV.

This clone was counted once. The chain recombines TRBV11-2 with TRBJ1-1; the D gene is possibly TRBD1 (5 bases). Germline CDR1 SGHAT, CDR2 FQNNGV. CDR3 size: 12 residues. V lost 2 bases, J lost 7 bases, and 8 bases lay in between. CDR3 loop: CASSLTGSEAFF. CDR3 bases: TGTGCCAGCAGCTTAACAGGAAGTGAAGCTTTCTTT.

This chain connects TRBV10-2 to TRBJ2-3, with D possibly being TRBD1 (8 bases). The V end lost 7 bases, the J end lost 4 bases, and 15 bases lay between the germline ends. Germline CDR1 and CDR2: WSHSY and SAAADI. This CDR3 is built from 14 residues. The CDR3 bases are TGCGCCAGCAACAGGGGGGGAGGAGCAGATACGCAGTATTTT. Translation: CASNRGGGADTQYF.

The chain links TRBV7-2 to TRBJ1-2; the D is unclear. Germline-derived CDR1 and CDR2 are SGHTA and FQGNSA. This CDR3 is 15 amino acids long. V was cut by 1 base and J by 7 bases, with 16 bases left in between. The CDR3: CASSLVVSSVGGYTF. In nucleotides, the CDR3 is TGTGCCAGCAGCTTAGTTGTCAGTTCGGTGGGTGGCTACACCTTC.

This clone was detected only once. V gene TRBV5-1 combines with J gene TRBJ2-7, with 8 bases fitting TRBD2. V lost 0 bases and J lost 6; bases outside the gene matches: 5. The germline V gene has CDR1 SGHRS and CDR2 YFSETQ. This CDR3 is 14 amino acids long. The CDR3 is CASSLDGRGFEQYF. The CDR3 DNA reads TGCGCCAGCAGCTTGGACGGGAGGGGCTTCGAGCAGTACTTC.

This clone has a single count. V gene TRBV11-2 combines with J gene TRBJ1-4; 10 nucleotides agree with TRBD1. The V and J ends lost 5 bases and 7 bases, in that order; junction bases with no gene match: 4. The CDR3 has 14 residues. Germline CDR1 is SGHAT and CDR2 is FQNNGV. The CDR3, as DNA: TGTGCCAGCAGCCAGGGACAGGGGATTGAAAAACTGTTTTTT. Amino acids: CASSQGQGIEKLFF.

In its sample, this clone was seen once. This chain connects TRBV5-5 to TRBJ2-2, with 7 bases lining up with TRBD1. V was clipped by 2 bases and J by 7 bases; unmatched bases: 8. The CDR3 consists of 15 residues. Germline CDR1 and CDR2: SGHKS and YYEKEE (reference sequence). CDR3 nucleotides: TGTGCCAGCAGCTTTCCCGACAGGGTTGACGGGGAGCTGTTTTTT. Translation gives CASSFPDRVDGELFF.

The chain is built from TRBV5-1 and TRBJ2-5; D is perhaps TRBD1 or TRBD2 (6 bases each). V dropped 0 bases and J dropped 6 bases, with 9 bases sitting between them. Germline V gene lookup returns CDR1 SGHRS and CDR2 YFSETQ. This CDR3 spans 13 amino acids. CDR3 amino acids: CASSLERGQTQYF. The CDR3, as DNA: TGCGCCAGCAGCTTGGAACGGGGGCAGACCCAGTACTTC. The variable domain in full, with the rest retrieved from reference TRBV5-1 and TRBJ2-5, is KAGVTQTPRYLIKTRGQQVTLSCSPISGHRSVSWYQQTPGQGLQFLFEYFSETQRNKGNFPGRFSGRQFSNSRSEMNVSTLELGDSALYLCASSLERGQTQYFGPGTRLLVL.

The rearrangement links TRBV7-8 to TRBJ2-3, with D unclear. The CDR3 loop spans 16 amino acids. Germline CDR1 and CDR2: SGHVS and FQNEAQ. Trimming removed 5 bases from V and 6 bases from J, with 21 bases in between. The CDR3: CASSPHAPGRPDTQYF. CDR3 nucleotides: TGTGCCAGCAGCCCCCACGCACCCGGGCGCCCTGATACGCAGTATTTT.

The V and J genes are TRBV18 and TRBJ2-2; D is unclear. Germline CDR1 KGHSH, CDR2 LQKENI. The CDR3 runs to 13 residues. V was cut by 5 bases and J by 1 base, with 5 bases left in between. CDR3 residues: CASSFLNTGELFF. CDR3 sequence (DNA): TGTGCCAGCTCATTCTTGAACACCGGGGAGCTGTTTTTT.

This rearrangement joins TRBV6-1 to TRBJ1-2, with D possibly TRBD1 on 5 matching bases. The CDR3 is 14 residues long. CDR1 and CDR2 from the germline V gene are MNHNS and SASEGT. The V and J ends lost 3 bases and 2 bases respectively, with 10 bases between them. CDR3 nucleotide sequence: TGTGCCAGCAGTGAGGGCAGGGTGAACTATGGCTACACCTTC. The encoded protein is CASSEGRVNYGYTF.

The gene calls are TRBV30 and TRBJ2-1, with 10 positions matching TRBD1. V gave up 4 bases and J gave up 9 bases; unmatched junction bases: 6. Germline V gene lookup returns CDR1 GTSNPN and CDR2 SVGIG (reference sequence). The CDR3 consists of 13 residues. CDR3 sequence reads: CAWTGQGGIEQFF. The CDR3 region has the DNA TGTGCCTGGACTGGACAGGGGGGGATTGAGCAGTTCTTC.

This clone was picked up a small number of times. The chain links TRBV19 to TRBJ2-1, with 11 bases identical to TRBD2. V lost 8 bases and J lost 5; bases outside the gene matches: 8. Germline V gives CDR1 LNHDA, CDR2 SQIVND (reference sequence). The CDR3 runs to 15 residues. Here the CDR3 DNA reads TGTGCCAGTGCCTTGGGGACTAGCGGAAACAATGAGCAGTTCTTC. It yields the protein CASALGTSGNNEQFF.

J is TRBJ2-2 and V is TRBV5-1; TRBD1 matches 7 bases. Germline V lookup: CDR1 SGHRS, CDR2 YFSETQ. The length of the CDR3 is 14 residues. With 5 bases clipped from V and 2 bases from J, the junction kept 3 bases outside the gene matches. The CDR3 is CASRGQANTGELFF. Here the CDR3 DNA reads TGCGCCAGCAGAGGACAGGCAAACACCGGGGAGCTGTTTTTT.

This chain connects TRBV6-1 to TRBJ1-2; maybe TRBD1 (6 bases). Germline V gene data show CDR1 as MNHNS and CDR2 as SASEGT. Between the trimmed V and J ends, which lost 2 bases and 7 bases, there was a span of 14 bases. This CDR3 is 14 amino acids long. The DNA for the CDR3 is TGTGCCAGCAGTGAAAGGAGACAGGACGGTGGCTACACCTTC. It encodes CASSERRQDGGYTF.

A single count supports this clone. This chain uses TRBV5-1 with TRBJ1-1, with 11 positions matching TRBD1. Germline V gene data show CDR1 as SGHRS and CDR2 as YFSETQ. The CDR3 sequence is 15 residues long. The V segment lost 4 bases and the J segment 6 bases; nucleotides outside the gene matches: 8. The CDR3 sequence: CASSLLGTGGSEAFF. The DNA of the CDR3 is TGCGCCAGCAGCCTTCTTGGGACAGGGGGGTCTGAAGCTTTCTTT.

This clone was seen a single time. V gene TRBV10-2 combines with J gene TRBJ2-1, with 8 nucleotides matching TRBD2. The CDR3 loop spans 14 amino acids. Germline trimming cut 2 bases from V and 7 bases from J; bases unmatched to any gene: 4. Germline V gives CDR1 WSHSY, CDR2 SAAADI. CDR3 amino acids: CASSEEAGANEQFF. The CDR3 nucleotides read TGCGCCAGCAGTGAGGAAGCGGGGGCAAATGAGCAGTTCTTC.

About this clone: The sample carries other DNA sequences with the same CDR3. V and J are TRBV5-1 and TRBJ1-1; D is unresolved. Between the trimmed V and J ends, which lost 0 bases and 1 base, there was a span of 4 bases. The germline gives CDR1 SGHRS, CDR2 YFSETQ. This CDR3 contains 13 residues. DNA for the CDR3: TGCGCCAGCAGCTTGGAAGGGAACACTGAAGCTTTCTTT. Protein product: CASSLEGNTEAFF.

CDR3 in amino acids: CASMPKLYNEQFF. The CDR3 region has the DNA TGTGCCAGCATGCCGAAACTGTACAATGAGCAGTTCTTC. The chain carries TRBV28 and TRBJ2-1; unclear D gene. V was trimmed by 7 bases and J by 4 bases, leaving 11 bases between them. The CDR3 is made up of 13 amino acids. Germline V gene data show CDR1 as MDHEN and CDR2 as SYDVKM.